Presented here are 15 T cell receptor beta chains from one specimen sequenced in a study of blood T cell repertoires in COVID-19. Clones were read by immunoSEQ multiplex PCR, and TCRdb kept only the in-frame ones, dropping some. Among about 140,000 clones listed, roughly 89% were seen once. The material sequenced was peripheral blood. Receptors originate from a woman between 40 and 55 years old with acute or convalescent COVID-19.

In its sample, this clone was seen once. The chain combines TRBV4-1 with TRBJ1-2; 7 nucleotides match TRBD1. CDR1 and CDR2 (germline): MGHRA, YSYEKL. The CDR3 length is 15 residues. Trimming took 4 bases from V and 4 from J; bases not matched to a gene: 9. CDR3 amino acids: CASSPGLTGPYGYTF. The CDR3 coding sequence is TGCGCCAGCAGCCCCGGATTGACAGGGCCCTATGGCTACACCTTC.

The genes are TRBV5-6 and TRBJ2-7; 16 bases are shared with TRBD2. Germline values: CDR1 SGHDT, CDR2 YYEEEE. The junction had 7 bases not matched to a gene; V was cut back by 1 base and J by 0 bases. This CDR3 is 19 amino acids long. CDR3 DNA: TGTGCCAGCAGCTTGCTCACCGGGACTAGCGGGAGGGCCTCCTACGAGCAGTACTTC. Its protein is CASSLLTGTSGRASYEQYF. The entire variable domain, with the rest obtained from reference TRBV5-6 and TRBJ2-7, is as follows: DAGVTQSPTHLIKTRGQQVTLRCSPKSGHDTVSWYQQALGQGPQFIFQYYEEEERQRGNFPDRFSGHQFPNYSSELNVNALLLGDSALYLCASSLLTGTSGRASYEQYFGPGTRLTVT.

This clone was recorded only once. The V call is TRBV11-2, the J call TRBJ2-3; D is ambiguous. CDR3 length: 15 amino acids. Germline CDR1 SGHAT, CDR2 FQNNGV. V was shortened by 2 bases and J by 4 bases, with 13 bases between the two germline ends. The CDR3 reads CASSLFLASPDTQYF. In nucleotides, the CDR3 is TGTGCCAGCAGCTTATTTTTAGCAAGCCCAGATACGCAGTATTTT. The full variable domain, with the rest looked up from reference TRBV11-2 and TRBJ2-3, is EAGVAQSPRYKIIEKRQSVAFWCNPISGHATLYWYQQILGQGPKLLIQFQNNGVVDDSQLPKDRFSAERLKGVDSTLKIQPAKLEDSAVYLCASSLFLASPDTQYFGPGTRLTVL.

The chain couples TRBV7-2 to TRBJ2-7; D possibly corresponds to TRBD2 (6 bases). V lost 2 bases and J 6 bases, leaving 11 bases between the germline ends. Per germline, CDR1 SGHTA and CDR2 FQGNSA. The CDR3 loop spans 13 amino acids. CDR3 in amino acids: CASSLLAPLEQYF. The CDR3 nucleotides read TGTGCCAGCAGCTTACTAGCGCCCCTCGAGCAGTACTTC. Full variable domain (outside the CDR3, taken from reference TRBV7-2 and TRBJ2-7): GAGVSQSPSNKVTEKGKDVELRCDPISGHTALYWYRQSLGQGLEFLIYFQGNSAPDKSGLPSDRFSAERTGGSVSTLTIQRTQQEDSAVYLCASSLLAPLEQYFGPGTRLTVT.

This chain's CDR3 is CASSLGAGELFF. The CDR3 nucleotides read TGTGCCAGCAGCCTAGGGGCCGGGGAGCTGTTTTTT. The chain couples TRBV25-1 to TRBJ2-2; maybe TRBD1 (5 bases). This CDR3 has 12 residues. V lost 6 bases, J lost 6 bases, and 8 bases lay in between. Germline CDR1 reads MGHDK; CDR2 reads SYGVNS.

The chain carries TRBV28 and TRBJ1-3; 7 nucleotides align to TRBD1. Germline loops: CDR1 MDHEN, CDR2 SYDVKM. V lost 3 bases to trimming and J lost 8 bases; unmatched junction nucleotides: 4. The CDR3 length is 13 residues. CDR3 sequence: CASSLRGLDTIYF. The CDR3 region has the DNA TGTGCCAGCAGTTTGAGGGGGCTGGACACCATATATTTT.

The chain is built from TRBV21-1 and TRBJ2-1; whether TRBD2, the table's D call, matches the DNA was not checked. TRBV21-1 is a recognized pseudogene. CDR3 size: 15 residues. The CDR3 is CASSKGGGPYNEQFF. CDR3 nucleotides: TGTGCCAGCAGCAAAGGGGGGGGCCCGTACAATGAGCAGTTCTTC.

This chain joins TRBV5-5 and TRBJ2-2; a possible D gene is TRBD1 (6 bases). The CDR3 sequence is 16 residues long. The germline gives CDR1 SGHKS, CDR2 YYEKEE (reference sequence). V was cut by 4 bases and J by 0 bases, with 13 bases left in between. The CDR3 protein is CASSVIRTANTGELFF. In DNA form, the CDR3 reads TGTGCCAGCAGCGTCATAAGGACAGCGAACACCGGGGAGCTGTTTTTT.

V usage is TRBV2 and J usage is TRBJ2-5, with 9 bases fitting TRBD1. The junction had 10 bases not matched to a gene; V was cut back by 5 bases and J by 3 bases. The germline gives CDR1 SNHLY, CDR2 FYNNEI. CDR3 length equals 16 residues. In nucleotides, the CDR3 is TGTGCCAGCAGTACCAGTCGGGACAGGGCTGAAGAGACCCAGTACTTC. Encoded protein: CASSTSRDRAEETQYF. The full variable domain, in which reference TRBV2 and TRBJ2-5 provide the parts outside the CDR3, is EPEVTQTPSHQVTQMGQEVILRCVPISNHLYFYWYRQILGQKVEFLVSFYNNEISEKSEIFDDQFSVERPDGSNFTLKIRSTKLEDSAMYFCASSTSRDRAEETQYFGPGTRLLVL.

V usage is TRBV6-2 or TRBV6-3 and J usage is TRBJ2-3; tentatively, D is TRBD2 (5 bases). Trimming pared 6 bases from V and 4 bases from J, leaving 14 bases between. Per the germline V gene, CDR1 is MNHEY and CDR2 is SVGEGT. This CDR3 has 14 residues. As DNA, the CDR3 is TGTGCCAGCAGCCATCGATCGGAGGCAGATACGCAGTATTTT. The encoded protein is CASSHRSEADTQYF.

The chain joins TRBV7-6 to TRBJ2-1, with 10 bases lining up with TRBD2. J lost 7 bases, V lost 5 bases, and 11 bases had no gene match. Per the germline V gene, CDR1 is SGHVS and CDR2 is FNYEAQ. The CDR3 consists of 16 residues. As DNA, the CDR3 is TGTGCCAGCAGCGAAGGGCTAGCGGGAGTATATAATGAGCAGTTCTTC. Translating it yields CASSEGLAGVYNEQFF.

The V call is TRBV5-5, the J call TRBJ1-6; possible D gene TRBD1, 6 bases. Trimming took 0 bases from V and 7 from J, leaving 11 bases between them. From germline, CDR1 is SGHKS and CDR2 YYEKEE (reference sequence). CDR3 length: 15 amino acids. The CDR3 loop reads CASSLVAGANSPLHF. CDR3 DNA sequence: TGTGCCAGCAGCTTGGTTGCAGGGGCAAATTCACCCCTCCACTTT.

DNA of the CDR3: TGTGCCAGTAGTACTCAAAGGACTAGCCGCACCGGGGAGCTGTTTTTT. Amino acids: CASSTQRTSRTGELFF. V and J are TRBV19 and TRBJ2-2; 8 bases align to TRBD2. Unmatched junction bases numbered 8, after V lost 4 bases and J lost 4 bases. The CDR3 has 16 amino acids. Germline V lookup: CDR1 LNHDA, CDR2 SQIVND (reference sequence).

This chain uses TRBV7-9 with TRBJ1-2, with D maybe TRBD1 (5 bases). Trimming took off 5 bases at V and 3 bases at J, with 13 bases between the two ends. The CDR3 length is 14 residues. Germline V lookup: CDR1 SEHNR, CDR2 FQNEAQ (reference sequence). The CDR3 sequence is CASSLDSAYYGYTF. The CDR3 DNA reads TGTGCCAGCAGCCTCGACAGTGCCTACTATGGCTACACCTTC.

The V call is TRBV5-1, the J call TRBJ2-7; the D is unclear. V lost 0 bases, J lost 4 bases, and 11 bases lay in between. Germline V gene sequence: CDR1 SGHRS, CDR2 YFSETQ. This CDR3 has 14 residues. Here the CDR3 reads CASSLGGGLYEQYF. CDR3 nucleotides: TGCGCCAGCAGCTTGGGTGGTGGCCTGTACGAGCAGTACTTC.